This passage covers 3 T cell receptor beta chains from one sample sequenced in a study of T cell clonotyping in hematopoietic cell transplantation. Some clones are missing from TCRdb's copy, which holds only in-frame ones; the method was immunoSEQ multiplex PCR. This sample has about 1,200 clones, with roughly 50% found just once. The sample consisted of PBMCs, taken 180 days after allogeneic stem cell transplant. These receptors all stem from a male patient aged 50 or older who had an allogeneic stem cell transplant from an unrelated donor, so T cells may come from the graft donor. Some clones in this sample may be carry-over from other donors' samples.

This CDR3 is CASIVGDNSPLHF. The CDR3 DNA reads TGTGCCAGCATAGTGGGGGATAATTCACCCCTCCACTTT. The V gene is TRBV27, the J gene TRBJ1-6, with D maybe TRBD1 (5 bases). CDR3 length: 13 amino acids. The V and J ends lost 7 bases and 5 bases respectively, with 9 bases between them. Germline CDR1 reads MNHEY; CDR2 reads SMNVEV (reference sequence).

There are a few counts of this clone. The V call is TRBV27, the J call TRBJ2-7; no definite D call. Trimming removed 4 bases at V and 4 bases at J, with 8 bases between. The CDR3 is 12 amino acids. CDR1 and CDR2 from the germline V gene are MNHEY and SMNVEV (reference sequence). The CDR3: CASSSVGYEQYF. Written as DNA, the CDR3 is TGTGCCAGCAGTTCGGTAGGGTACGAGCAGTACTTC.

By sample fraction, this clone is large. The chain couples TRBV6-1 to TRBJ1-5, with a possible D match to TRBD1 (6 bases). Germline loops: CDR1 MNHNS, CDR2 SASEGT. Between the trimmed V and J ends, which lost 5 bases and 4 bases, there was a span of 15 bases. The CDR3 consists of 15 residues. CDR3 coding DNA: TGTGCCAGCAGTCCACAGGGTTTCGGGAATCAGCCCCAGCATTTT. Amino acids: CASSPQGFGNQPQHF.